The clone carrying this T cell receptor beta chain has only a few counts. The sample belongs to a study of T cells in localized non-small cell lung cancer. The V and J ends lost 7 bases and 4 bases respectively, with 13 bases between them. Germline CDR1 SEHNR, CDR2 FQNEAQ (reference sequence). This CDR3 contains 13 residues. TCRdb's copy holds only in-frame clones and misses some; the assay was immunoSEQ multiplex PCR. The table lists some 11,000 clones, over 70% of them singletons, with roughly 19% in the top ten. This TCR was recovered from a male donor older than 55 with stage I lung adenocarcinoma. The rearrangement links TRBV7-9 to TRBJ1-1; D gene uncertain. The sequences come from peripheral blood, collected before any cancer treatment. The CDR3 reads CASTTSVSTEAFF. CDR3 sequence (DNA): TGTGCCAGCACGACCTCGGTGAGCACTGAAGCTTTCTTT.